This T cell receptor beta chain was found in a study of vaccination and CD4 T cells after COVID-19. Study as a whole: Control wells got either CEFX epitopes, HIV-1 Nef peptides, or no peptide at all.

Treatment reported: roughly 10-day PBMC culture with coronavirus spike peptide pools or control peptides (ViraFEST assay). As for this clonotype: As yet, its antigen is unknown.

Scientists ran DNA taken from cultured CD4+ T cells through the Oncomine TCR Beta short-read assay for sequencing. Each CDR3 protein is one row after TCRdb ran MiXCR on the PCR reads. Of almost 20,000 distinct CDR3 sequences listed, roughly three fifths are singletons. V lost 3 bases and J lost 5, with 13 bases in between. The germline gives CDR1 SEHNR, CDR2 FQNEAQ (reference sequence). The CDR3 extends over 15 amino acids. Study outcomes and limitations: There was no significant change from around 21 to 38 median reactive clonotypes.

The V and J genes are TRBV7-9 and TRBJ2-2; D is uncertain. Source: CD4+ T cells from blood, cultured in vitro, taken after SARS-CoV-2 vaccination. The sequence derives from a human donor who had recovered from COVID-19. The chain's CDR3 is CASSFTRGETGELFF. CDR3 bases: TGTGCCAGCAGCTTTACGAGAGGAGAAACCGGGGAGCTGTTTTTT.